This is a list of T cell receptor beta chains from one sample in a study of blood T cell repertoires in COVID-19. The repertoire was sequenced with immunoSEQ multiplex PCR; TCRdb's copy has only in-frame clones and lacks some. The sample includes 35,000 to 50,000 clones, approximately 90% seen only once; the top ten take roughly 14%. The sequenced sample was peripheral blood. The receptors shown here come from a woman under 40 in a cohort sampled during active COVID-19. The CDR3 runs from the conserved cysteine through the conserved F or W. The order of the fields is D gene, J gene, V gene, clone size, CDR3 DNA, CDR3 protein. D genes are given only for firm matches. Clone size is stated in some rows and not others, as once, few, many or a class when expanded.

>TRBD2|TRBJ2-7|TRBV11-1|NA
TGTGCCAGCAGCCCTGGCGGGGGGTTCAGCTCCTACGAGCAGTACTTC
CASSPGGGFSSYEQYF
>NA|TRBJ2-7|TRBV14|NA
TGTGCCAGCAGCATTCAAACTAGATCCTACGAGCAGTACTTC
CASSIQTRSYEQYF
>TRBD1|TRBJ1-6|TRBV5-4|NA
TGTGCCAGCAGCTTACCGGGACAGGGGGATAATTCACCCCTCCACTTT
CASSLPGQGDNSPLHF
>TRBD2|TRBJ2-3|TRBV11-2|NA
TGTGCCAGCAGCTACACTAGCGGGCCAAGCACAGATACGCAGTATTTT
CASSYTSGPSTDTQYF
>NA|TRBJ1-5|TRBV20-1|NA
TGCAGTGCTAGTCGGGGGGGCAATCAGCCCCAGCATTTT
CSASRGGNQPQHF
>NA|TRBJ1-1|TRBV4-3|NA
TGCGCCAGCAGCCAAGGTGGGACGGGGGAGCTTGAAGCTTTCTTT
CASSQGGTGELEAFF
>TRBD2|TRBJ2-4|TRBV19|NA
TGTGCCAGTAGGCACGGGGGCGGGAGGGCGGACATTCAGTACTTC
CASRHGGGRADIQYF
>NA|TRBJ1-1|TRBV24-1|once
TGTGCCACCAAAAAAGCACTGAACACTGAAGCTTTCTTT
CATKKALNTEAFF
>NA|TRBJ1-3|TRBV27|NA
TGTGCCAGCAGTTTGGACTCCCCTAGCTCTGGAAACACCATATATTTT
CASSLDSPSSGNTIYF
>TRBD1|TRBJ2-7|TRBV30|NA
TGTGCCTGGAGTCTACACAGGGGCACTAACGAGCAGTACTTC
CAWSLHRGTNEQYF
>NA|TRBJ2-3|TRBV7-7|NA
TGTGCTAGCAGCCGGGGGACAGCAGGGGATACGCAGTATTTT
CASSRGTAGDTQYF
>TRBD1|TRBJ1-6|TRBV5-1|few
TGCGCCAGCAGCATTACAGGGGATAATTCACCCCTCCACTTT
CASSITGDNSPLHF
>NA|TRBJ1-6|TRBV28|NA
TGTGCCAGCAAAATCGGGACACTTAATTCACCCCTCCACTTT
CASKIGTLNSPLHF
>TRBD1|TRBJ2-3|TRBV18|NA
TGTGCCAGCTCACCACAGACAGGGGGCGCGGATACGCAGTATTTT
CASSPQTGGADTQYF
>TRBD1|TRBJ2-7|TRBV3-1/TRBV3-2|NA
TGTGCCAGCAGTCAGGGACAGGGGAGCTACGAGCAGTACTTC
CASSQGQGSYEQYF
>TRBD2|TRBJ2-7|TRBV7-2|NA
TGTGCCAGCAGCTTGGGGACTAGCGGGTCGTACGAGCAGTACTTC
CASSLGTSGSYEQYF
>TRBD2|TRBJ2-7|TRBV9|NA
TGTGCCAGCAGCCTTAGCGGGAACAACCGTGACGAGCAGTACTTC
CASSLSGNNRDEQYF
>NA|TRBJ2-7|TRBV10-1|NA
TGCGCCAGCAGTGATGGCGGGACCACCTACGAGCAGTACTTC
CASSDGGTTYEQYF
>NA|TRBJ1-4|TRBV6-1|NA
TGTGCCAGCAGTGAATTCCCGCCAGGCGCAACTAATGAAAAACTGTTTTTT
CASSEFPPGATNEKLFF
>NA|TRBJ2-3|TRBV19|NA
TGTGCCAGTAAAACTGTGGGCACAGATACGCAGTATTTT
CASKTVGTDTQYF
>TRBD2|TRBJ2-1|TRBV19|once
TGTGCCAGTAGGACACTAGCGGGAGGGAAGGATGAGCAGTTCTTC
CASRTLAGGKDEQFF
>TRBD2|TRBJ2-2|TRBV9|NA
TGTGCCAGCAGCCCAGCTAGCGGGAGTACCGGGGAGCTGTTTTTT
CASSPASGSTGELFF
>TRBD1|TRBJ1-4|TRBV7-9|NA
TGTGCCAGCAGCACGGACAGGGGGCGAGGGGAAAAACTGTTTTTT
CASSTDRGRGEKLFF
>NA|TRBJ2-1|TRBV7-3|NA
TGTGCCAGCGGGGGCGGCACCAACTACAATGAGCAGTTCTTC
CASGGGTNYNEQFF
>TRBD2|TRBJ2-2|TRBV18|NA
TGTGCCAGCTCACCTCTAGCGGGAAGGGACACCGGGGAGCTGTTTTTT
CASSPLAGRDTGELFF
>TRBD1|TRBJ2-7|TRBV6-2/TRBV6-3|once
TGTGCCAGCAGTTACTCAGACAGGGGTTCCTACGAGCAGTACTTC
CASSYSDRGSYEQYF
>NA|TRBJ2-7|TRBV7-9|NA
TGTGCCAGCAGCTTGGGGGCCCGGGACCCCGGCGAGCAGTACTTC
CASSLGARDPGEQYF
>NA|TRBJ2-2|TRBV11-2|NA
TGTGCCAGCAGCTTAGTCAGGGGAGTCGCCAGGGAGCTGTTTTTT
CASSLVRGVARELFF
>NA|TRBJ2-1|TRBV13|NA
TGTGCCAGCAGCACTCGTCCGAATGAGCAGTTCTTC
CASSTRPNEQFF
>NA|TRBJ1-6|TRBV7-2|NA
TGTGCCAGCAGCTTCCTATCTAATTCACCCCTCCACTTT
CASSFLSNSPLHF
>NA|TRBJ2-7|TRBV21-1|NA
TGTGCCAGCAGCGGCCGGGACAGGCCTCTGTACGAGCAGTACTTC
CASSGRDRPLYEQYF
>TRBD2|TRBJ2-7|TRBV24-1|NA
TGTGCCACCAGTGATCCTAGCGGGAGGGCCGACGAGCAGTACTTC
CATSDPSGRADEQYF
>TRBD1|TRBJ1-1|TRBV7-2|NA
TGTGCCAGCAGCTTGGAGGGGGCAAGGACTGAAGCTTTCTTT
CASSLEGARTEAFF
>NA|TRBJ2-2|TRBV9|NA
TGTGCCAGCAGCGAAAGGACAGCGAACACCGGGGAGCTGTTTTTT
CASSERTANTGELFF
>TRBD1|TRBJ2-7|TRBV5-5|NA
TGTGCCAGCAGCTCACAGGGGATGCGCCACTCCGAGCAGTACTTC
CASSSQGMRHSEQYF
>NA|TRBJ2-1|TRBV25-1|NA
TGTGCCAGCAGAACCGGAACTCACAGACGGAATGAGCAGTTCTTC
CASRTGTHRRNEQFF
>TRBD2|TRBJ2-1|TRBV29-1|NA
TGCAGCGTTGAGGGGGGGGTTAACTCCTACAATGAGCAGTTCTTC
CSVEGGVNSYNEQFF
>TRBD1|TRBJ2-3|TRBV27|NA
TGTGCCAGCAGTTTCTGGACAGGAGATACGCAGTATTTT
CASSFWTGDTQYF
>NA|TRBJ2-2|TRBV5-1|once
TGCGCCAGCAGCGATCTAGCGTCAACCGGGGAGCTGTTTTTT
CASSDLASTGELFF
>TRBD1|TRBJ1-3|TRBV19|NA
TGTGCCAGTAGTCCCCAGGGGGTTCTCCACTCTGGAAACACCATATATTTT
CASSPQGVLHSGNTIYF
>TRBD1|TRBJ2-7|TRBV19|NA
TGTGCCAGTAGTATAAAATCCGGGACAGGGAATTCGTACGAGCAGTACTTC
CASSIKSGTGNSYEQYF
>NA|TRBJ2-3|TRBV5-5|NA
TGTGCCAGCAGCATGGAACCTCAGGGCCGGACAGATACGCAGTATTTT
CASSMEPQGRTDTQYF
>NA|TRBJ1-2|TRBV2|NA
TGTGCCAGCAGCTTCGTACAGGGAGCGGCCTATGGCTACACCTTC
CASSFVQGAAYGYTF
>NA|TRBJ2-7|TRBV7-9|once
TGTGCCAGCAGGTTAGAGACAGGCTCCTACGAGCAGTACTTC
CASRLETGSYEQYF
>TRBD2|TRBJ2-2|TRBV7-6|once
TGTGCCAGCAGCTTAGACGGGGGGTCCGCCGGGGAGCTGTTTTTT
CASSLDGGSAGELFF
>TRBD2|TRBJ2-7|TRBV10-3|once
TGTGCCATCAGTGGGACTAGCGGGATTTACGAGCAGTACTTC
CAISGTSGIYEQYF